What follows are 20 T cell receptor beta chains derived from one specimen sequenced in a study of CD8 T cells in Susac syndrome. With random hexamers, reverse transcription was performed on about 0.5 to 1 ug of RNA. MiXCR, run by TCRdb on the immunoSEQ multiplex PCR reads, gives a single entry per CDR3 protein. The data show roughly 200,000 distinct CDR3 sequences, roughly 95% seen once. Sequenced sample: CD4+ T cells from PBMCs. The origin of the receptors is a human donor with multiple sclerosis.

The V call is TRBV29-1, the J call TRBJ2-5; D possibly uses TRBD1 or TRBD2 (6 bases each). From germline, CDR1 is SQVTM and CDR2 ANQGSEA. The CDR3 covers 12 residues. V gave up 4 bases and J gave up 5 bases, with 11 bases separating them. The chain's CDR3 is CSVVRGAETQYF. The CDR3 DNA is TGCAGCGTTGTAAGGGGGGCGGAGACCCAGTACTTC.

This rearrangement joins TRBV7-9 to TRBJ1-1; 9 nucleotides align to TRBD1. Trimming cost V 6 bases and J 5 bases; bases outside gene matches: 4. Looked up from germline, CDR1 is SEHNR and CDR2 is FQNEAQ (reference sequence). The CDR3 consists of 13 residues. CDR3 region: CASSSDRGTEAFF. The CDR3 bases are TGTGCCAGCAGTTCGGACAGGGGAACTGAAGCTTTCTTT.

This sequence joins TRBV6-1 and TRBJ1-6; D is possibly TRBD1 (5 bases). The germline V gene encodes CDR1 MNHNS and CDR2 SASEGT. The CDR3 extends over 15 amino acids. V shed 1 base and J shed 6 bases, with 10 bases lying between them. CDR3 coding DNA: TGTGCCAGCAGTGAAGGACAGCTTTTTAATTCACCCCTCCACTTT. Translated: CASSEGQLFNSPLHF.

DNA of the CDR3: TGTGCCAGCAGTGGGACGGTTGAAGCTTTCTTT. Its protein product is CASSGTVEAFF. V gene TRBV28 combines with J gene TRBJ1-1; tentatively, D is TRBD1 (5 bases). Trimming shortened V by 5 bases and J by 7 bases, and 8 bases separated the two germline ends. CDR1 MDHEN and CDR2 SYDVKM come from the germline V gene. CDR3 length equals 11 residues.

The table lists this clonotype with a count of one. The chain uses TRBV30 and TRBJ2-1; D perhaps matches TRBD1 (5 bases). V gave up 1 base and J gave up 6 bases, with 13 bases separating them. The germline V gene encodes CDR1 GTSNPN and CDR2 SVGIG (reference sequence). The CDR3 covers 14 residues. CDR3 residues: CAWSEGHGSNEQFF. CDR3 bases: TGTGCCTGGAGTGAAGGACATGGTAGCAATGAGCAGTTCTTC.

The CDR3 region has the DNA TGTGCCAGCAGTATGGGACAGGGGGCAGGCAATCAGCCCCAGCATTTT. Translating it yields CASSMGQGAGNQPQHF. The chain carries TRBV28 and TRBJ1-5, with TRBD1 matching over 12 bases. The CDR3 contains 16 residues. Germline CDR1 is MDHEN and CDR2 is SYDVKM. V lost 5 bases, J lost 2 bases, and 4 bases stayed unmatched.

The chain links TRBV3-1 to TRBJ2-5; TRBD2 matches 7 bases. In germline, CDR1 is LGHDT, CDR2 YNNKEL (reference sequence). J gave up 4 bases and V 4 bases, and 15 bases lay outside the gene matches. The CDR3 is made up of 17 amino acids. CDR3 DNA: TGTGCCAGCAGCCGAACGAGGGCGGCTAGCGGCTCAGAGACCCAGTACTTC. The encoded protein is CASSRTRAASGSETQYF.

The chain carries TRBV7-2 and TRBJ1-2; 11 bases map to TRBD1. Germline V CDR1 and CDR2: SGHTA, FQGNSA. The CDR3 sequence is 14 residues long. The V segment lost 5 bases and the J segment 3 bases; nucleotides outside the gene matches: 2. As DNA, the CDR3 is TGTGCCAGCAGCCCGGGACAGGGGGACTATGGCTACACCTTC. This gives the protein CASSPGQGDYGYTF.

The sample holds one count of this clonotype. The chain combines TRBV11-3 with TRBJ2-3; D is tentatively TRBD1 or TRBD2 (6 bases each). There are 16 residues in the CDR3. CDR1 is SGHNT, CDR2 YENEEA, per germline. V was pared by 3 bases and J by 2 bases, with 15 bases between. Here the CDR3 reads CASSFLPGALTDTQYF. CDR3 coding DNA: TGTGCCAGCAGCTTCCTGCCGGGGGCCCTCACAGATACGCAGTATTTT. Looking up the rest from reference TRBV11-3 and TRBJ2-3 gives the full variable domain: EAGVVQSPRYKIIEKKQPVAFWCNPISGHNTLYWYLQNLGQGPELLIRYENEEAVDDSQLPKDRFSAERLKGVDSTLKIQPAELGDSAVYLCASSFLPGALTDTQYFGPGTRLTVL.

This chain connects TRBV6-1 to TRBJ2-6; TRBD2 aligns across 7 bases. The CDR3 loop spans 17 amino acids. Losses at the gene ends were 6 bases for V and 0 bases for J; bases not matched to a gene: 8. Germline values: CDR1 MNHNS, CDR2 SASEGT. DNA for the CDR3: TGTGCCAGCAGGCGGGCGGGGGAGGACTCTGGGGCCAACGTCCTGACTTTC. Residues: CASRRAGEDSGANVLTF.

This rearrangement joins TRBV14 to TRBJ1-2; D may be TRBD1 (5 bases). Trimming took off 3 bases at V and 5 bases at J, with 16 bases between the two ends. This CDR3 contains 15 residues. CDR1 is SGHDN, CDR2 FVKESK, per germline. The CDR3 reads CASSQASGFRYGYTF. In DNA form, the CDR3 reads TGTGCCAGCAGCCAGGCCTCAGGGTTCCGGTATGGCTACACCTTC.

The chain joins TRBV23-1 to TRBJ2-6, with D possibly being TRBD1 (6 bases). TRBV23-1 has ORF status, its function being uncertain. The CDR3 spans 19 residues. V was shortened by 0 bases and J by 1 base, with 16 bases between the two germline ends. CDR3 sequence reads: CASSQSPRQDGSGANVLTF. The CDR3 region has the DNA TGCGCCAGCAGTCAATCCCCCCGACAGGACGGGTCTGGGGCCAACGTCCTGACTTTC.

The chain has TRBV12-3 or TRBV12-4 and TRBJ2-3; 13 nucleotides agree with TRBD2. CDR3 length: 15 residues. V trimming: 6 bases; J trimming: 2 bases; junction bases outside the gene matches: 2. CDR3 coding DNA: TGTGCCAGCAGAACTAGCGGGGGGGCCACAGATACGCAGTATTTT. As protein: CASRTSGGATDTQYF.

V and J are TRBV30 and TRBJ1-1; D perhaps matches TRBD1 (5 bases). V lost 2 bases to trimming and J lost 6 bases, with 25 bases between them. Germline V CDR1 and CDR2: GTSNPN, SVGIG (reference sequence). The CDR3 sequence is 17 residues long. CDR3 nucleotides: TGTGCCTGGAGTCCTGGTCGGATTCAGGGTTACGGCGCTGAAGCTTTCTTT. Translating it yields CAWSPGRIQGYGAEAFF. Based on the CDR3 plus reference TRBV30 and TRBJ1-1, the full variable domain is SQTIHQWPATLVQPVGSPLSLECTVEGTSNPNLYWYRQAAGRGLQLLFYSVGIGQISSEVPQNLSASRPQDRQFILSSKKLLLSDSGFYLCAWSPGRIQGYGAEAFFGQGTRLTVV.

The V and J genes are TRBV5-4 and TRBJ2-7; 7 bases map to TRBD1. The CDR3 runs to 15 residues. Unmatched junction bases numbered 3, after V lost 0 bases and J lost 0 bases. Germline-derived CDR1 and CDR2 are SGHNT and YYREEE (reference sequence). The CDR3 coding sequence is TGTGCCAGCAGCTTGGAGACAGGGCGCTCCTACGAGCAGTACTTC. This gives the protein CASSLETGRSYEQYF.

CDR3 sequence: CASRKGQGGTEAFF. In DNA, the CDR3 is TGTGCCAGCAGAAAGGGACAGGGTGGCACTGAAGCTTTCTTT. The chain recombines TRBV6-5 with TRBJ1-1; 9 nucleotides match TRBD1. Germline V gene lookup returns CDR1 MNHEY and CDR2 SVGAGI. The CDR3 sequence is 14 residues long. The V segment lost 6 bases and the J segment 4 bases; nucleotides outside the gene matches: 6.

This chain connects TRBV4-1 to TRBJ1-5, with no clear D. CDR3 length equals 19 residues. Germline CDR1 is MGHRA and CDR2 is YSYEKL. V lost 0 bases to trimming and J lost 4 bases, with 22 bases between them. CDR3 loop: CASSQERTAGSLRNQPQHF. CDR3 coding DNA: TGCGCCAGCAGCCAAGAAAGGACGGCTGGCAGCTTGCGAAATCAGCCCCAGCATTTT.

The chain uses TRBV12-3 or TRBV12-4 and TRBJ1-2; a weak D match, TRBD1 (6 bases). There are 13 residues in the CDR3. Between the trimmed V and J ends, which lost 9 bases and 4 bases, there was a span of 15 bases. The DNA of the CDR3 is TGTGCCAGTAGGACAGATGGGGGCTATGGCTACACCTTC. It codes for CASRTDGGYGYTF.

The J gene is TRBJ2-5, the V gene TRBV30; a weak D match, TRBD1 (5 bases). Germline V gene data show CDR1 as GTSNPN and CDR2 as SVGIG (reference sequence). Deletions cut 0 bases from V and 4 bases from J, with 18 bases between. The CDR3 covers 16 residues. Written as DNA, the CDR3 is TGTGCCTGGAGTGTAGGGGCTAGGGAAACCGGAGAGACCCAGTACTTC. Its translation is CAWSVGARETGETQYF.

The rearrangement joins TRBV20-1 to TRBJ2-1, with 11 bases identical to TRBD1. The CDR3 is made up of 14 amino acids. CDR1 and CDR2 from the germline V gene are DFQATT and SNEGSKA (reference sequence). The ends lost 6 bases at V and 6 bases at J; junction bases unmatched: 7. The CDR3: CSAETGTGGNEQFF. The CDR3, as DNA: TGCAGTGCCGAGACCGGGACAGGGGGCAATGAGCAGTTCTTC.